Each of the 16 T cell receptor beta chains below was sequenced from the same sample in a study of blood T cells in healthy people across ages. A sample-barcoded 5' primer and a J-beta primer mix were used in a second PCR of roughly 6 to 11 cycles. TCRdb recomputed calls from the 5' RACE reads with MiXCR, one row per CDR3 protein. This table holds under 1,000,000 distinct CDR3 sequences, about 36% found once. The sequencing sample was made of blood. These receptors originate from a man aged 18 to 29 in good health.

This rearrangement joins TRBV7-2 to TRBJ1-5; perhaps TRBD1 as D (6 bases). The V end lost 5 bases, the J end lost 6 bases, and 17 bases lay between the germline ends. Per the germline V gene, CDR1 is SGHTA and CDR2 is FQGNSA. The CDR3 consists of 15 residues. CDR3 bases: TGTGCCAGCAGCCCAGAGGGGGAATGGATTCAGCCCCAGCATTTT. Translating gives CASSPEGEWIQPQHF.

This clonotype was found many times. V gene TRBV4-3 combines with J gene TRBJ2-1; D gene ambiguous. The CDR3 totals 15 residues. The germline CDR1 and CDR2 sequences are LGHNA and YSLEER. V was trimmed by 0 bases and J by 6 bases, leaving 12 bases between them. The CDR3 region is CASSQDPGRTNEQFF. The CDR3 region has the DNA TGCGCCAGCAGCCAAGACCCAGGACGTACCAATGAGCAGTTCTTC.

This clonotype was counted between two and nine times. The V and J genes are TRBV12-3 or TRBV12-4 and TRBJ2-3, with 9 bases matching TRBD2. With 5 bases clipped from V and 2 bases from J, the junction kept 5 bases outside the gene matches. The CDR3 extends over 15 amino acids. The CDR3 nucleotides read TGTGCCAGCAGTCCTAGCGGGGAGCACACAGATACGCAGTATTTT. Translated: CASSPSGEHTDTQYF.

This clonotype occurred a few times. V is TRBV6-2 or TRBV6-3 and J is TRBJ2-1; 13 bases are shared with TRBD2. Per the germline V gene, CDR1 is MNHEY and CDR2 is SVGEGT. The CDR3 is 16 residues long. V shed 4 bases, J shed 4 bases, and the junction held 4 bases outside the gene matches. The CDR3: CASSLGLAGPYNEQFF. The DNA for the CDR3 is TGTGCCAGCAGTTTGGGACTAGCGGGGCCATACAATGAGCAGTTCTTC.

The gene calls are TRBV5-5 and TRBJ2-5; D remains ambiguous. In germline, CDR1 is SGHKS, CDR2 YYEKEE (reference sequence). The CDR3 extends over 13 amino acids. Trimming stripped 4 bases from V and 4 bases from J, with 11 bases between. The DNA for the CDR3 is TGTGCCAGCAGCCTTGATAGCCGAGAGACCCAGTACTTC. This translates into CASSLDSRETQYF.

This clonotype was recorded once. The chain couples TRBV19 to TRBJ1-5; D might be TRBD1 (5 bases). The CDR3 is made up of 15 amino acids. Germline CDR1 reads LNHDA; CDR2 reads SQIVND (reference sequence). Trimming removed 7 bases from V and 5 bases from J, with 18 bases in between. CDR3 bases: TGTGCCAGTACCTCGCGAGGGGAAGGCGATCAGCCCCAGCATTTT. It encodes CASTSRGEGDQPQHF. The entire variable domain, with the rest obtained from reference TRBV19 and TRBJ1-5, is as follows: DGGITQSPKYLFRKEGQNVTLSCEQNLNHDAMYWYRQDPGQGLRLIYYSQIVNDFQKGDIAEGYSVSREKKESFPLTVTSAQKNPTAFYLCASTSRGEGDQPQHFGDGTRLSIL.

This clonotype was detected many times. This chain joins TRBV5-6 and TRBJ1-5, with TRBD1 as a possible D gene (6 bases). Looked up from germline, CDR1 is SGHDT and CDR2 is YYEEEE. With 0 bases removed from V and 3 bases from J, the gap between germline ends came to 10 bases. This CDR3 has 15 residues. This CDR3 is CASSLAGAYNQPQHF. Here the CDR3 DNA reads TGTGCCAGCAGCTTGGCGGGGGCCTACAATCAGCCCCAGCATTTT.

This clonotype has more than one count but fewer than ten. V and J are TRBV2 and TRBJ2-4; 10 bases are a match to TRBD2. Germline CDR1 and CDR2: SNHLY and FYNNEI. CDR3 length: 15 residues. The V and J ends lost 7 bases and 9 bases, in that order; junction bases with no gene match: 12. The CDR3 is CASITAGGAHAIQYF. Written as DNA, the CDR3 is TGTGCCAGCATAACAGCGGGGGGGGCCCATGCCATTCAGTACTTC.

This clonotype came up a few times. The chain combines TRBV20-1 with TRBJ1-1; D gene unclear. The germline gives CDR1 DFQATT, CDR2 SNEGSKA (reference sequence). This CDR3 has 11 amino acids. Trimming pared 5 bases from V and 10 bases from J, leaving 14 bases between. The DNA for the CDR3 is TGCAGTGCTCGTAACTGGGATGCAGCTTTCTTT. As protein: CSARNWDAAFF.

Details on this clonotype: The DNA is left out, because the CDR3 cannot be placed on it with certainty; the CDR3 is given as TCRdb lists it. The genes are TRBV5-5 and TRBJ1-1; the DNA was not compared with TRBD1, the D call given in the table. The CDR3 length is 16 residues, termini included. Per germline, CDR1 SGHKS and CDR2 YYEKEE (reference sequence). CDR3 sequence reads: CASSFGQGIMNTEVFF.

This clonotype is a singleton in its sample. The chain is built from TRBV2 and TRBJ2-3; D is ambiguous. The CDR3 is 12 amino acids. The V end was cut by 5 bases, the J end by 6 bases, with 9 bases between. The germline V gene encodes CDR1 SNHLY and CDR2 FYNNEI. DNA for the CDR3: TGTGCCAGCAGTAAAAACGGGGATACGCAGTATTTT. Translation: CASSKNGDTQYF.

The chain links TRBV12-3 or TRBV12-4 to TRBJ2-3, with a tentative D call TRBD2 (7 bases). V lost 3 bases, J lost 5 bases, and 21 bases lay in between. The length of the CDR3 is 17 residues. CDR3 DNA: TGTGCCAGCAGTTTCGGGTTGGGGGGGGCGAGGCGAGATACGCAGTATTTT. This translates into CASSFGLGGARRDTQYF.

The J gene is TRBJ1-2, the V gene TRBV4-3, with D tentatively TRBD1 (5 bases). Germline loops: CDR1 LGHNA, CDR2 YSLEER. This CDR3 is 14 amino acids long. The V gene lost 0 bases and the J gene lost 2 bases, with 7 bases spanning the gap. CDR3 bases: TGCGCCAGCAGCCAAGAATGGGACAACTATGGCTACACCTTC. This translates into CASSQEWDNYGYTF.

The chain uses TRBV12-3 or TRBV12-4 and TRBJ1-2; D is unresolved. Trimming removed 7 bases from V and 4 bases from J, with 13 bases in between. The CDR3 runs 13 residues. The CDR3: CASTRTRAYGYTF. Written as DNA, the CDR3 is TGTGCCAGCACGAGGACTAGGGCCTATGGCTACACCTTC.

This chain joins TRBV6-6 and TRBJ2-1; possibly TRBD1 for D (6 bases). With 4 bases removed from V and 7 bases from J, the gap between germline ends came to 23 bases. The CDR3 is made up of 17 amino acids. Germline values: CDR1 MNHNY, CDR2 SVGAGI (reference sequence). CDR3 DNA: TGTGCCAGCAGTTGGGTTACACAGGCAGGGGATTGGAATGAGCAGTTCTTC. Translating it yields CASSWVTQAGDWNEQFF.

This chain joins TRBV20-1 and TRBJ2-1, with TRBD1 matching 11 bases. The tail of the sequence fits TRBJ2-7 better, so the J call may be wrong. Looked up from germline, CDR1 is DFQATT and CDR2 is SNEGSKA (reference sequence). The CDR3 runs 16 residues. The chain's CDR3 is CSAGGTGGISYNEQYF. As DNA, the CDR3 is TGCAGTGCTGGCGGGACAGGGGGAATCTCCTACAATGAGCAGTACTTC.